This entry lists 17 T cell receptor beta chains sequenced from one sample in a study of blood T cell repertoires in COVID-19. Assay used: immunoSEQ multiplex PCR; TCRdb lists only in-frame clones, some missing. This sample has fewer than 200,000 clones; 80% occur once, and the top ten carry about 7.2%. Sequencing was carried out using peripheral blood. These receptors were taken from a man in his sixties with acute or convalescent COVID-19.

The CDR3 region is CASSLNTDTQYF. In DNA, the CDR3 is TGTGCCAGCAGCCTTAACACAGATACGCAGTATTTT. This chain connects TRBV5-4 to TRBJ2-3; D is unclear. This CDR3 has 12 residues. The germline V gene encodes CDR1 SGHNT and CDR2 YYREEE (reference sequence). Between the trimmed V and J ends, which lost 4 bases and 2 bases, there was a span of 5 bases.

This chain connects TRBV2 to TRBJ1-6; unclear D gene. This CDR3 is 15 amino acids long. The V end lost 2 bases, the J end lost 10 bases, and 15 bases lay between the germline ends. The germline V gene encodes CDR1 SNHLY and CDR2 FYNNEI. The CDR3 is CASSESGILRSPLHF. CDR3 nucleotide sequence: TGTGCCAGCAGTGAAAGCGGCATTCTTCGATCACCCCTCCACTTT.

The CDR3 region is CASSLEGGSGTDTQYF. CDR3 bases: TGCGCCAGCAGCTTGGAAGGGGGTTCAGGTACAGATACGCAGTATTTT. The V gene is TRBV5-1, the J gene TRBJ2-3; TRBD1 might be the D (6 bases). Germline CDR1 is SGHRS and CDR2 is YFSETQ. The CDR3 runs 16 residues. V shed 0 bases and J shed 3 bases, with 14 bases lying between them.

The chain links TRBV5-1 to TRBJ1-5; no clear D. The V end lost 0 bases, the J end lost 0 bases, and 7 bases lay between the germline ends. This CDR3 is 15 amino acids long. CDR1 and CDR2 from the germline V gene are SGHRS and YFSETQ. As DNA, the CDR3 is TGCGCCAGCAGCTTGGCGGGAGGTAGCAATCAGCCCCAGCATTTT. Its translation: CASSLAGGSNQPQHF. Complete variable domain (other parts from reference TRBV5-1 and TRBJ1-5): KAGVTQTPRYLIKTRGQQVTLSCSPISGHRSVSWYQQTPGQGLQFLFEYFSETQRNKGNFPGRFSGRQFSNSRSEMNVSTLELGDSALYLCASSLAGGSNQPQHFGDGTRLSIL.

V and J are TRBV3-1 (or the pseudogene TRBV3-2) and TRBJ1-4; TRBD1 might be the D (6 bases). Per germline, CDR1 LGHDT and CDR2 YNNKEL (reference sequence). Trimming cost V 5 bases and J 4 bases, with 11 bases left between them. This CDR3 is 14 amino acids long. The CDR3 DNA reads as TGTGCCAGCAGCTGGGGGCAAGATAATGAAAAACTGTTTTTT. It translates to CASSWGQDNEKLFF.

This chain links TRBV29-1 with TRBJ2-5; TRBD2 aligns across 10 bases. The CDR3 covers 19 residues. The germline CDR1 and CDR2 sequences are SQVTM and ANQGSEA. Trimming removed 7 bases from V and 5 bases from J; junction bases left unmatched: 25. For the CDR3, the DNA is TGCAGCGCCCGCCCCCGAAGCGGGAGGGCCTCCTTTGTCGGGGAGACCCAGTACTTC. It yields the protein CSARPRSGRASFVGETQYF.

The CDR3 sequence is CASSYNGGWGYTF. In DNA, the CDR3 is TGTGCCAGCAGTTACAACGGGGGTTGGGGCTACACCTTC. The V gene is TRBV6-2 or TRBV6-3, the J gene TRBJ1-2; weak D call: TRBD1 (5 bases). The CDR3 is 13 residues long. V was pared by 2 bases and J by 8 bases, with 12 bases between. The germline gives CDR1 MNHEY, CDR2 SVGEGT.

This clone appeared once. The J gene is TRBJ2-3, the V gene TRBV6-5, with TRBD2 matching over 11 bases. V dropped 7 bases and J dropped 1; count of bases not matched to a gene: 4. Germline loops: CDR1 MNHEY, CDR2 SVGAGI. The CDR3 is 15 residues long. This chain's CDR3 is CASKILAGGTDTQYF. In DNA, the CDR3 is TGTGCCAGCAAGATACTAGCGGGAGGCACAGATACGCAGTATTTT.

In this sample, this clone turned up a few times. The genes are TRBV21-1 and TRBJ1-2. TRBV21-1 is a listed pseudogene. CDR3 length: 19 residues. CDR3 sequence reads: CASSSVVAPGRVVSYGYTF. In DNA form, the CDR3 reads TGTGCCAGCAGCTCCGTAGTCGCGCCGGGTCGGGTTGTTAGCTATGGCTACACCTTC.

The chain joins TRBV6-2 or TRBV6-3 to TRBJ2-7; possibly TRBD2 for D (6 bases). Trimming cost V 5 bases and J 3 bases, with 8 bases left between them. The CDR3 has 12 residues. Germline CDR1 reads MNHEY; CDR2 reads SVGEGT. CDR3 sequence reads: CASSRLDYEQYF. CDR3 DNA: TGTGCCAGCAGTAGACTAGACTACGAGCAGTACTTC.

The chain has TRBV12-3 or TRBV12-4 and TRBJ2-1; D not certain. V lost 5 bases and J lost 8, with 10 bases in between. The CDR3 has 12 amino acids. As DNA, the CDR3 is TGTGCCAGCAGTAGAGATTACGATGAGCAGTTCTTC. Translated, it gives CASSRDYDEQFF.

This chain connects TRBV7-9 to TRBJ1-1; 8 bases align to TRBD1. Germline lookup yields CDR1 SEHNR and CDR2 FQNEAQ (reference sequence). V was clipped by 7 bases and J by 6 bases; unmatched bases: 13. This CDR3 is built from 15 residues. The CDR3 DNA follows: TGTGCCAGCACATCCCGGGGTCAGGGGGCGGCTGAAGCTTTCTTT. Residues: CASTSRGQGAAEAFF.

This clone was counted a few times. The rearrangement links TRBV6-5 to TRBJ2-7; TRBD1 agrees at 7 bases. The length of the CDR3 is 15 residues. Germline V lookup: CDR1 MNHEY, CDR2 SVGAGI. Germline trimming cut 6 bases from V and 7 bases from J; bases unmatched to any gene: 15. CDR3 sequence (DNA): TGTGCCAGCAGGGATTGGACAGGAGCGGATTTAGAGCAGTACTTC. Its translation is CASRDWTGADLEQYF.

The chain has TRBV2 and TRBJ1-5; no definite D call. CDR1 is SNHLY, CDR2 FYNNEI, per germline. There are 14 residues in the CDR3. Trimming took 7 bases from V and 3 from J, leaving 13 bases between them. CDR3 amino acids: CASKGLPDNQPQHF. The DNA of the CDR3 is TGTGCCAGCAAAGGACTCCCCGACAATCAGCCCCAGCATTTT.

The chain joins TRBV5-4 to TRBJ2-1, with 8 bases lining up with TRBD2. V gave up 2 bases and J gave up 2 bases; unmatched junction bases: 12. The CDR3 consists of 18 residues. Germline V CDR1 and CDR2: SGHNT, YYREEE (reference sequence). The CDR3 DNA follows: TGTGCCAGCAGCTTTATGGGACTCGTAGCGGGGCCCTACAATGAGCAGTTCTTC. It codes for CASSFMGLVAGPYNEQFF.

This chain links TRBV12-1 with TRBJ2-7; TRBD1, as called in the table, went unchecked against the DNA. TRBV12-1 is described as a pseudogene. The CDR3 runs 17 residues. CDR3: CASSHYRDRASSYEQYF. CDR3 nucleotide sequence: TGTGCCAGCAGCCATTACCGGGACAGGGCCAGCTCCTACGAGCAGTACTTC.

The gene calls are TRBV24-1 and TRBJ2-2; the D is unclear. From germline, CDR1 is KGHDR and CDR2 SFDVKD. The CDR3 extends over 12 amino acids. The V end lost 3 bases, the J end lost 7 bases, and 5 bases lay between the germline ends. The CDR3, as DNA: TGTGCCACCAGTGATCCGGGCGGGGAGCTGTTTTTT. Amino acid sequence: CATSDPGGELFF.